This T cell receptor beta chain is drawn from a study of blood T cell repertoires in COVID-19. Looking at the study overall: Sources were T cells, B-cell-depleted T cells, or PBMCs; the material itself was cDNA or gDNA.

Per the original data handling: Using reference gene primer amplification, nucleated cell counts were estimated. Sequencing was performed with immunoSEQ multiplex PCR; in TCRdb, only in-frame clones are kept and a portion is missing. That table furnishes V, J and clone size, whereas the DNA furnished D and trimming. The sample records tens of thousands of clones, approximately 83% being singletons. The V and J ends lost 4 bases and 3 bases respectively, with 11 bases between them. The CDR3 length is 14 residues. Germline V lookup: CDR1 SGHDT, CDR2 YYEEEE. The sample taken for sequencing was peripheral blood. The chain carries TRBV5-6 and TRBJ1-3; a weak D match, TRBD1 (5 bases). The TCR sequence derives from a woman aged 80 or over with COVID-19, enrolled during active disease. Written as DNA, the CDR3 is TGTGCCAGCAGCGGCCAGGGTGGTGGAAACACCATATATTTT. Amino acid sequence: CASSGQGGGNTIYF.